The clone carrying this TCR beta chain was seen repeatedly, ten times or more. The antigen remains unidentified. These data are taken from a study of Graves' ophthalmopathy and Graves' hyperthyroidism. General observations from the study: Blood also held most thyroid clonotypes expanded above 0.001 frequency. Using a 13-signature model, the authors split ophthalmopathy from stable hyperthyroidism, with under 90% sensitivity and around 76% specificity.

Ophthalmopathy donors were characterized by moderate-to-severe activity, CAS of at least 3, NOSPECS of at least 4, and duration under 3 months. The junction had 5 bases not matched to a gene; V was cut back by 4 bases and J by 2 bases. The CDR3 totals 15 residues. CDR3 regions of TCR beta were amplified from RNA transcripts. Second-round multiplex PCR came after a first-round RT-PCR that employed HTBI primers. MiXCR, applied by TCRdb to the multiplex PCR reads, yields one record per CDR3 protein. The data show 300,000 to 400,000 distinct CDR3 sequences, 17% seen once. The specimen sequenced was peripheral blood. This clonotype originated in an adult man with Graves' ophthalmopathy. The gene calls are TRBV12-3 or TRBV12-4 and TRBJ2-5, with 9 positions matching TRBD2. The CDR3 sequence is CASSWLAGGQETQYF. DNA of the CDR3: TGTGCCAGCAGTTGGCTGGCGGGGGGGCAAGAGACCCAGTACTTC.